This T cell receptor (beta chain) was recovered during a study of regulatory T cells in long-lasting Graves disease. Germline V gene data show CDR1 as DFQATT and CDR2 as SNEGSKA (reference sequence). Trimming at V came to 6 bases and at J to 3 bases, leaving 7 bases not matched to a gene. The CDR3 runs 15 residues. CDR3 regions were amplified by Arm-PCR using iRepertoire HTBI primers to build TCR beta libraries. TCRdb passed the multiplex PCR reads through MiXCR, listing each CDR3 protein once. Of 550,000 to 700,000 distinct CDR3 sequences in the sample, about 16% were seen once. The table lists this clonotype with many counts. The time point is: newly diagnosed GD, antithyroid drugs for less than 3 months. The TCR library was made from RNA extracted from PBMCs. These data were likewise used in another study, on T cells in Graves' hyperthyroidism and ophthalmopathy.

The source was peripheral blood mononuclear cells (PBMCs), collected at new diagnosis, from a patient treated with antithyroid drugs. The TCR originated in a man aged 18 to 29 with Graves disease. The V gene is TRBV20-1, the J gene TRBJ2-7; 14 bases match TRBD2. CDR3 region: CSAAGLAGGDYEQYF. Written as DNA, the CDR3 is TGCAGTGCCGCAGGACTAGCGGGAGGTGACTACGAGCAGTACTTC.